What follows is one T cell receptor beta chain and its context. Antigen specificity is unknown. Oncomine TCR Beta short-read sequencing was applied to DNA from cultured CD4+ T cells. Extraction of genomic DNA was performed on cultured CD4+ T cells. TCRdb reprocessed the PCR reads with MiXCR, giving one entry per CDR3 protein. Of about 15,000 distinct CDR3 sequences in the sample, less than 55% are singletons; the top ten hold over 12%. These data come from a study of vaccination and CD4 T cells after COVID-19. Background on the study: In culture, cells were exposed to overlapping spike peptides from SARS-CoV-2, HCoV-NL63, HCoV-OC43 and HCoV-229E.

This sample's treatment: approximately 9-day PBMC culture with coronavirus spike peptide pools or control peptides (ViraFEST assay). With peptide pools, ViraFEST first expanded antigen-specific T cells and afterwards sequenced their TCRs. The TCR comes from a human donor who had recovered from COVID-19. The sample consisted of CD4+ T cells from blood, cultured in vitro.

For the CDR3, the DNA is TGTGCCAGTACCCCGGGGCAGGTAGCATATGGCTACACCTTC. Protein sequence: CASTPGQVAYGYTF. V and J are TRBV19 and TRBJ1-2; a possible D gene is TRBD1 (5 bases). Germline V gene lookup returns CDR1 LNHDA and CDR2 SQIVND (reference sequence). The germline V and J ends were trimmed by 7 bases and 5 bases, with 17 bases remaining between them. CDR3 length: 14 amino acids.